This T cell receptor (beta chain) originates from a study of Tregs in tolerant kidney transplant recipients. The ends were cut back, 5 bases at V and 0 bases at J, with 10 bases in the middle. Looked up from germline, CDR1 is KGHSH and CDR2 is LQKENI. The CDR3 consists of 15 residues. Unstimulated Tregs (CD4+CD25+CD127-) and CD4+CD25- non-Tregs were sorted from PBMCs. The data were produced by immunoSEQ multiplex PCR, yet TCRdb's version contains in-frame clones alone and is incomplete. The sample includes 75,000 to 85,000 clones, less than 95% of them seen just once. Notes on this clone: The antigen is not known.

Findings and limits, study-wide: Activated donor B cell expansion appeared to reveal the most relevant donor-specific TCRbeta repertoire. This study did not directly address biological reproducibility.

This TCR was recovered from a human donor who received a combined kidney and bone marrow transplant. The chain recombines TRBV18 with TRBJ1-4; maybe TRBD1 (6 bases). The sample was Tregs from blood, taken before the transplant. CDR3 bases: TGTGCCAGCTCATCGCGGACAGCAACTAATGAAAAACTGTTTTTT. It encodes CASSSRTATNEKLFF.